This TCR beta chain was found in a study of neurological immune-mediated disorders. This clonotype showed up many times. CDR3 length equals 14 residues. In germline, CDR1 is MNHEY, CDR2 SMNVEV (reference sequence). Unmatched junction bases numbered 3, after V lost 2 bases and J lost 4 bases. TCRdb analysed the 5' RACE reads with MiXCR anew, one entry per CDR3 protein. The table records tens of thousands of distinct CDR3 sequences, around 3.1% of them present only once. The chain joins TRBV27 to TRBJ2-5; 8 nucleotides line up with TRBD2. Sequencing input: PBMCs. The TCR sequence derives from a man aged 35-49 years with multiple sclerosis. CDR3: CASSLGGGLETQYF. CDR3 DNA: TGTGCCAGCAGTTTAGGCGGGGGGCTAGAGACCCAGTACTTC.